The present T cell receptor beta chain was sequenced within a study of Ad26.COV2.S vaccination and SARS-CoV-2 variants (dated by TCRdb to the early 2020s). About the study as a whole: Vaccine-arm donors came from COV1001, a multicentre, randomized, double-blind, placebo-controlled phase I-IIa trial of Ad26.COV2.S in healthy adults. Ad26.COV2.S was administered intramuscularly at a dose of 5x10^10 or 1x10^11 viral particles, either as one shot or as two shots given 56 days apart. The specificity and breadth of SARS-CoV-2-reactive T cell receptors after Ad26.COV2.S vaccination were assessed by TCRbeta repertoire sequencing. The TCR-sequenced set comprised about 32 samples: some 19 Ad26.COV2.S vaccine recipients, 5 placebo recipients and 8 SARS-CoV-2 convalescent individuals. Trial participants were randomized into five groups of five, in which low-dose or high-dose Ad26.COV2.S was given once or twice, or placebo was given on both occasions. Investigators did not know the trial group allocation while performing experiments and assessing outcomes.

The immunoSEQ Assay was used to sequence TCRbeta CDR3 regions. After extraction, genomic DNA underwent amplification by bias-controlled multiplex PCR, followed by high-throughput sequencing. The paper's processing steps were these. To quantify the absolute abundance of every unique TCRbeta CDR3 region, sequences were collapsed and filtered. T cell fraction was estimated by normalization of TCRbeta template counts to usable DNA, with usable DNA being measured through amplification of reference genes present in all nucleated cells. Repertoire TCRs were annotated as SARS-CoV-2-specific by exact matching of V gene, CDR3 amino acid sequence and J gene to a known reactive TCR set. The reference SARS-CoV-2 TCR set was derived from MIRA and filtered for enrichment in COVID-19-positive ImmuneCODE repertoires, a step that removed public or cross-reactive TCRs. Using the MIRA antigens, annotated TCRs were further analysed by specific ORF or by position within an ORF. Breadth was defined as annotated unique rearrangements over total unique productive rearrangements; depth was the summed frequency of those rearrangements. Two-sided Wilcoxon rank-sum tests were applied when comparing TCR breadth between groups. TCRdb mirrors the immuneACCESS table, restricted to in-frame sequences. Some clones are absent from its copies; in checked studies, under half trace to an unresolved V gene, and the reason for the others is unknown. From that table come the V and J calls and clone size; the DNA was used to work out D and trimming. Present in this sample are 330,000 or so clones, 90% of which were seen just once. The ten most abundant clones make up about 5% of the sample.

Interpreted using the paper, the treatment or condition label stands for: approximately 18 received Ad26.COV2.S at low or high dose, single or two shots; 5 received placebo; per-sample allocation not given. Repertoires of vaccine and placebo recipients were sequenced from samples taken on day 63 after the first injection. Between 29 July and 7 August 2020, Cohort 1b enrolled about 27 adults aged 18-55 years at one site in Boston, USA. Ad26.COV2.S was a replication-incompetent adenovirus type 26 vector that expressed a prefusion-stabilized SARS-CoV-2 spike protein derived from the original Wuhan strain. Overall study results and their limits: Substantial breadth of spike-specific CD8+ and CD4+ T cell responses was reported after vaccination. Non-spike TCR breadth was comparable between vaccine and placebo recipients, consistent with the vaccine containing only spike. Ad26.COV2.S recipients had higher spike-specific TCR breadth than placebo recipients (P = 0.0014). It was noted by the authors that total T cell responses may have been underestimated by the TCR breadth and depth analyses. Comparing responses between vaccine doses or regimens was not something the study was powered to do.

The CDR3 covers 15 residues, taking in both the cysteine and the phenylalanine. This entry keeps only the CDR3 DNA: 45 bases, framed from base 1. V and J lose 1 base and 11 bases, and a span of 20 bases separates them. The germline V gene specifies MGHRA as CDR1 and YSYEKL as CDR2. Regarding this clone: The specificity of this receptor is unknown. No clone much larger than this one lies a single base away; base qualities are absent.

This receptor was taken from a person aged 18-60 years who received the Ad26.COV2.S COVID-19 vaccine or a placebo. The sample consisted of peripheral blood, taken in a trial of Ad26.COV2.S vaccine versus placebo. This chain is built from TRBV4-1 and TRBJ1-1, with no D gene named confidently. The CDR3 region has the sequence CASSQVGLAPSYAFF. The DNA reads TGCGCCAGCAGCCAAGTGGGGTTGGCCCCTTCGTATGCTTTCTTT.